A single T cell receptor beta chain is shown here with its context. Its antigen is currently unknown. These data originate in a study of cytomegalovirus exposure and HLA in healthy donors. Whole-study results and caveats: It was likely that a cluster of highly shared sequence variants was a sequencing artifact. Through in vitro validation, a few CMV-associated chains were shown to be specific for CMV antigens. In terms of immune exposure information, only CMV serostatus was available.

CDR3 length: 15 amino acids. Germline V lookup: CDR1 KGHSH, CDR2 LQKENI. V lost 8 bases, J lost 5 bases, and 9 bases stayed unmatched. The donors gave bone marrow, and they were healthy. The PCR had 60 Vbeta and 13 Jbeta primers. Sequenced by immunoSEQ multiplex PCR; TCRdb stores in-frame clones only, minus some. The sample lists 85,000 to 130,000 clones; roughly 80% were seen once. This clonotype was sampled from a male donor in good health and CMV-seropositive. This sequence joins TRBV18 and TRBJ2-5, with 12 bases lining up with TRBD1. Sequencing was carried out using PBMCs. CDR3 protein: CASATGQGAQETQYF. CDR3 coding DNA: TGTGCCAGCGCAACGGGACAGGGGGCGCAGGAGACCCAGTACTTC.